Detailed here is one T cell receptor (beta chain). What it binds is not known. The record originates from a study of regulatory T cells in long-lasting Graves disease. With iRepertoire HTBI primers and Arm-PCR of CDR3 regions, TCR beta libraries were built. TCRdb reanalysed the multiplex PCR reads using MiXCR and keeps one entry per CDR3 protein. The sample has just over 600,000 distinct CDR3 sequences, roughly 15% seen once. Stated time point: newly diagnosed GD, antithyroid drugs for less than 3 months. RNA from PBMCs was the source of the TCR library. Staff took roughly 9.6 milliliters of peripheral blood and put it into EDTA tubes. Study outcomes and limitations: Persistent Graves' patients showed less TCR diversity than newly diagnosed patients showed.

These records were also assigned to another study, of T cells in Graves' hyperthyroidism and ophthalmopathy.

Material: peripheral blood mononuclear cells (PBMCs), obtained at new diagnosis, from a patient treated with antithyroid drugs. This TCR came from a woman in her thirties with Graves disease.

CDR3 DNA sequence: TGCGCCAGCAGCTTGGATACAGGGTATTCGGACACCGGGGAGCTGTTTTTT. Residues: CASSLDTGYSDTGELFF. The chain couples TRBV5-1 to TRBJ2-2, with a possible D match to TRBD1 (6 bases). From germline, CDR1 is SGHRS and CDR2 YFSETQ. Deletions cut 0 bases from V and 3 bases from J, with 15 bases between. The CDR3 sequence is 17 residues long.